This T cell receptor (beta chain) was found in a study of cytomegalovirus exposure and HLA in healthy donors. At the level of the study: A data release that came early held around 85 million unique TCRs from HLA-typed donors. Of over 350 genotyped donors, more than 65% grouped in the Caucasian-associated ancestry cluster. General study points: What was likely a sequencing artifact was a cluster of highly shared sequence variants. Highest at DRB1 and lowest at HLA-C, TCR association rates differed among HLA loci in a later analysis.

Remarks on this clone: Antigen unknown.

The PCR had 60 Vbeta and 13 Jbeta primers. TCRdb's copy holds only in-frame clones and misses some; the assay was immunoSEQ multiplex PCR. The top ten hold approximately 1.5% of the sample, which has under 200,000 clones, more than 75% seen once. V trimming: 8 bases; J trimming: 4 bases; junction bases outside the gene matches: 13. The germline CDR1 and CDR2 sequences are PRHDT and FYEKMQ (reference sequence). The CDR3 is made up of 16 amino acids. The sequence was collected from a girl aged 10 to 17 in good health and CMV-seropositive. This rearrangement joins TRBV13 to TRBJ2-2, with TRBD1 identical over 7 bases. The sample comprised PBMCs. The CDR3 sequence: CASLARDRGLTGELFF. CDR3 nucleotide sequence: TGTGCCAGCTTAGCTCGGGACAGAGGTCTCACCGGGGAGCTGTTTTTT.